This T cell receptor beta chain was sequenced during a study of blood T cells in healthy people across ages. Study-level points and caveats: There was no known CMV status for donors, so expanded clonotype changes were possibly confounded. With age, beta diversity per million T cells declined roughly linearly, significantly by roughly 40.

The amount of total RNA extracted per sample was at least 6 micrograms. This clonotype was detected many times. Its specificity is not known. The CDR3 runs 12 residues. After removal of 4 bases from V and 5 bases from J, the junction contained 0 bases not matched to a gene. Germline V gene lookup returns CDR1 SGHAT and CDR2 FQNNGV. A sample-barcoded 5' primer and a J-beta primer mix were used in a second PCR of roughly 6 to 11 cycles. TCRdb redid the calling of the 5' RACE reads with MiXCR, one entry per CDR3 protein. The sample lists hundreds of thousands of distinct CDR3 sequences, nearly 60% seen once, with 22% in the top ten.

The source of this sequence is a man aged 25 to 40 in good health. The chain links TRBV11-2 to TRBJ2-3, with 7 bases that match TRBD1. The sample comprised blood. This CDR3 reads CASSSGGDTQYF. Written as DNA, the CDR3 is TGTGCCAGCAGCTCAGGGGGAGATACGCAGTATTTT.